This TCR beta chain was identified during a study of shared clonotypes between healthy human individuals. Study in general: Donor ages ranged 18 to 49 years: a couple of women, a few men. The study used three CD4 naive, three CD4 memory, two CD8 naive and one CD8 memory plate per donor.

The table came from immunoSEQ multiplex PCR; TCRdb's copy has only in-frame clones and leaves some out. The table records about 2 million clones, 85% to 95% of them present only once. Positive CCR7 selection of CD45RO-negative cells yielded the naive CD8 cells, and terminally differentiated effector memory CD45RA+ cells were excluded. Nashville, Tennessee was home to all donors, each a Caucasian adult. The germline CDR1 and CDR2 sequences are SGHDT and YYEEEE. The CDR3 has 12 amino acids. The germline V and J ends were trimmed by 1 base and 10 bases, with 9 bases remaining between them. The clonotype comes from a man in his late teens or twenties in good health. Sequencing was performed on naive CD8+ T cells sorted from blood. The chain couples TRBV5-6 to TRBJ2-1; unclear D gene. For the CDR3, the DNA is TGTGCCAGCAGCTTGATGAGTCCGGAGCAGTTCTTC. It translates to CASSLMSPEQFF.